One and the same sample provided the 7 T cell receptor beta chains below, sequenced in a study of early T cells in non-severe SARS-CoV-2 infection. TCRdb analysed the 5' RACE reads with MiXCR anew, one entry per CDR3 protein. This sample has about 33,000 distinct CDR3 sequences; about 5% occur once, and the top ten carry 25% to 30%. Sequenced sample: whole blood. These TCRs come from an adult who was a healthcare worker with PCR-confirmed SARS-CoV-2 infection or an uninfected control (not recorded which).

This clonotype was counted ten times or more. The rearrangement uses TRBV7-9 and TRBJ2-7; D may correspond to TRBD1 or TRBD2 (5 bases each). Germline CDR1 SEHNR, CDR2 FQNEAQ (reference sequence). Deletions cut 5 bases from V and 3 bases from J, with 14 bases between. This CDR3 has 14 residues. The DNA for the CDR3 is TGTGCCAGCAGCCTAGGGACGGGGTTCTACGAGCAGTACTTC. This encodes CASSLGTGFYEQYF.

This clonotype was detected ten times or more. V gene TRBV12-3 or TRBV12-4 combines with J gene TRBJ1-2; D remains ambiguous. Deletions cut 7 bases from V and 0 bases from J, with 12 bases between. CDR3 size: 14 residues. The CDR3 spells CASNSAPSNYGYTF. The CDR3 DNA is TGTGCCAGCAATTCGGCCCCCTCTAACTATGGCTACACCTTC.

Ten or more counts support this clonotype. The chain uses TRBV3-1 and TRBJ2-7, with TRBD1 identical over 7 bases. V lost 3 bases to trimming and J lost 5 bases; unmatched junction nucleotides: 10. Germline-derived CDR1 and CDR2 are LGHDT and YNNKEL (reference sequence). This CDR3 comprises 15 residues. The CDR3, as DNA: TGTGCCAGCAGCCATCTCCGACAGGGACCCCACGAGCAGTACTTC. Amino acid sequence: CASSHLRQGPHEQYF.

This clonotype was counted many times. V is TRBV6-6 and J is TRBJ2-7; the D call may be TRBD1 or TRBD2 (5 bases each). The CDR3 is made up of 15 amino acids. Germline-derived CDR1 and CDR2 are MNHNY and SVGAGI (reference sequence). V was pared by 4 bases and J by 2 bases, with 15 bases between. This chain's CDR3 is CASSSGGGLTYEQYF. CDR3 bases: TGTGCCAGCAGTTCAGGTGGGGGATTGACCTACGAGCAGTACTTC.

This clonotype was counted a few times. The rearrangement links TRBV10-3 to TRBJ2-1; 8 positions match TRBD2. Germline CDR1 is ENHRY and CDR2 is SYGVKD. V shed 0 bases and J 12 bases; nucleotides not matched to a gene: 1. The CDR3 is made up of 12 amino acids. CDR3 residues: CAISESAGGQFF. CDR3 DNA: TGTGCCATCAGTGAGTCGGCGGGAGGGCAGTTCTTC.

This clonotype came up a few times. J is TRBJ2-1 and V is TRBV11-2; TRBD2 aligns across 11 bases. Looked up from germline, CDR1 is SGHAT and CDR2 is FQNNGV. The CDR3 has 16 residues. With 5 bases clipped from V and 5 bases from J, the junction kept 8 bases outside the gene matches. CDR3 protein: CASSQGTSGYNNEQFF. The CDR3 nucleotides are TGTGCCAGCAGCCAGGGGACTAGCGGCTATAACAATGAGCAGTTCTTC.

This clonotype was recorded many times. This rearrangement joins TRBV27 to TRBJ2-1; 7 positions match TRBD2. This CDR3 has 14 residues. CDR1 is MNHEY, CDR2 SMNVEV, per germline (reference sequence). V lost 3 bases and J lost 6; bases outside the gene matches: 5. For the CDR3, the DNA is TGTGCCAGCAGTTTGAGCGGGGTCCGCAATGAGCAGTTCTTC. Translated, it gives CASSLSGVRNEQFF.